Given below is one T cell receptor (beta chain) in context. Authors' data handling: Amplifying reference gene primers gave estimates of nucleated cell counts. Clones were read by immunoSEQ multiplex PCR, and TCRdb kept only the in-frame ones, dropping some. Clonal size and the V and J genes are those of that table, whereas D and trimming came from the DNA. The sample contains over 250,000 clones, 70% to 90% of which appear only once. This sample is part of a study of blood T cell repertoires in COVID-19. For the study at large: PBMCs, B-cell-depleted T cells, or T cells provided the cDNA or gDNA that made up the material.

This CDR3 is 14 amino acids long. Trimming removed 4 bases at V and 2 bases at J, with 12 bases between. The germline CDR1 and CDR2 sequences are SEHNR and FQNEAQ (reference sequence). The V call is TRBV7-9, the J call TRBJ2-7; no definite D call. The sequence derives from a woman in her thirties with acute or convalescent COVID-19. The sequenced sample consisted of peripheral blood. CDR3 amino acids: CASSSQQSTYEQYF. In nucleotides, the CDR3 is TGTGCCAGCAGCTCTCAACAGAGTACCTACGAGCAGTACTTC.